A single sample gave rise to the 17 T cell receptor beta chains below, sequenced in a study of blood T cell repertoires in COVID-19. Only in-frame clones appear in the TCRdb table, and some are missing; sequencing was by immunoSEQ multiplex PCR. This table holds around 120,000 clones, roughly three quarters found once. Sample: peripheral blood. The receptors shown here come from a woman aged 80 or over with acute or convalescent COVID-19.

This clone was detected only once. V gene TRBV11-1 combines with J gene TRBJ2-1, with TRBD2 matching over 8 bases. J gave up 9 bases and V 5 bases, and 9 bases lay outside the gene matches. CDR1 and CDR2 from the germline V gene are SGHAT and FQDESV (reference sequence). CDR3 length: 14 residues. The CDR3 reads CASSLSAGVVEQFF. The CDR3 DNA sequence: TGTGCCAGCAGCCTTTCAGCGGGAGTCGTTGAGCAGTTCTTC. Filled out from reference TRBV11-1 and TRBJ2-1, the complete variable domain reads EAEVAQSPRYKITEKSQAVAFWCDPISGHATLYWYRQILGQGPELLVQFQDESVVDDSQLPKDRFSAERLKGVDSTLKIQPAELGDSAMYLCASSLSAGVVEQFFGPGTRLTVL.

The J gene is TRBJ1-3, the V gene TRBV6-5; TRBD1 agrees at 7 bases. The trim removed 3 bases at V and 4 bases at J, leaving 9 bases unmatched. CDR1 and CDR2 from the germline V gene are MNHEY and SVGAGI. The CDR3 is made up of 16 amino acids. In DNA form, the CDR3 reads TGTGCCAGCAGTTATTTCCCGACAGGGCCAGGAAACACCATATATTTT. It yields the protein CASSYFPTGPGNTIYF.

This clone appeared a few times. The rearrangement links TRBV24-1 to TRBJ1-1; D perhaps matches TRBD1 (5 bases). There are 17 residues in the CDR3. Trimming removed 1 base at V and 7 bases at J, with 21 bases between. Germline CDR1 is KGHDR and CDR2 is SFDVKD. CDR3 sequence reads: CATSDLRVRASQFEAFF. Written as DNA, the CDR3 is TGTGCCACCAGTGATTTAAGGGTCAGGGCCTCTCAGTTTGAAGCTTTCTTT.

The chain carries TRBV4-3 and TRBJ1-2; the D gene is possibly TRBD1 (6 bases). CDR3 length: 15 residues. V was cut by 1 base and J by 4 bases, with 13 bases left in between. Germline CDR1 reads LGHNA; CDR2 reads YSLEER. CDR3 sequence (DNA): TGCGCCAGCAGCCAAGGTGGGGGCAGCGGCTATGGCTACACCTTC. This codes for CASSQGGGSGYGYTF.

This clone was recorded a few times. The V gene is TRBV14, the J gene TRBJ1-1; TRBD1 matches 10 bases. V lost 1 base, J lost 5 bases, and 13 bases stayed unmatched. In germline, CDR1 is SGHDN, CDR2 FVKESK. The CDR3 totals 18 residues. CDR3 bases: TGTGCCAGCAGCCAAGGACGCTTCCCCGGGACAGGGGAGACTGAAGCTTTCTTT. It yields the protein CASSQGRFPGTGETEAFF. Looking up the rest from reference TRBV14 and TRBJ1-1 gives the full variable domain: EAGVTQFPSHSVIEKGQTVTLRCDPISGHDNLYWYRRVMGKEIKFLLHFVKESKQDESGMPNNRFLAERTGGTYSTLKVQPAELEDSGVYFCASSQGRFPGTGETEAFFGQGTRLTVV.

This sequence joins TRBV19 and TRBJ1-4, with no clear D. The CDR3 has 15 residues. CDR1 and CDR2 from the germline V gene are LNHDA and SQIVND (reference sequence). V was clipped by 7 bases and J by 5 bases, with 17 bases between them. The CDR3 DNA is TGTGCCAGTACCATTCCCGGACGAGGGAATGAAAAACTGTTTTTT. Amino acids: CASTIPGRGNEKLFF.

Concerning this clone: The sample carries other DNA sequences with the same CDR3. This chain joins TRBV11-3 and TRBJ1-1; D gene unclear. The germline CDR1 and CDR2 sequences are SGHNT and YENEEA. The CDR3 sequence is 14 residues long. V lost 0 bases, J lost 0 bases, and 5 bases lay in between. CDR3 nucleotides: TGTGCCAGCAGCTTAGACACAGTGAACACTGAAGCTTTCTTT. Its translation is CASSLDTVNTEAFF.

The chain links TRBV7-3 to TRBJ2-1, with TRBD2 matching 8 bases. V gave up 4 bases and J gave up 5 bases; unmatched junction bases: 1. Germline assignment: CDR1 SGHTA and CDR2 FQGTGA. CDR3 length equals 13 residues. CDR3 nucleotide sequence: TGTGCCAGCAGCTGGACTAGCCACAATGAGCAGTTCTTC. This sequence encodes CASSWTSHNEQFF.

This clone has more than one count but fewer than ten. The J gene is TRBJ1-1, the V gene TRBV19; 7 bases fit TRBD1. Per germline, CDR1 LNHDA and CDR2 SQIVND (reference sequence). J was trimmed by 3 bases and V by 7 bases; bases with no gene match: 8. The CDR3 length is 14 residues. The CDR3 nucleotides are TGTGCCAGTACCCGTGTAGGGGGCCACACTGAAGCTTTCTTT. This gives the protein CASTRVGGHTEAFF. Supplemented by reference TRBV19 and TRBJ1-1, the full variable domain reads DGGITQSPKYLFRKEGQNVTLSCEQNLNHDAMYWYRQDPGQGLRLIYYSQIVNDFQKGDIAEGYSVSREKKESFPLTVTSAQKNPTAFYLCASTRVGGHTEAFFGQGTRLTVV.

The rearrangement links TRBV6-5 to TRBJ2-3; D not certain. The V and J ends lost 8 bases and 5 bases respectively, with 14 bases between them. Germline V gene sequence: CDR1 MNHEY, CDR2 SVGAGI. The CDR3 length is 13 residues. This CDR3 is CASGASAEDTQYF. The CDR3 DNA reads TGTGCCAGCGGAGCCTCGGCGGAAGATACGCAGTATTTT.

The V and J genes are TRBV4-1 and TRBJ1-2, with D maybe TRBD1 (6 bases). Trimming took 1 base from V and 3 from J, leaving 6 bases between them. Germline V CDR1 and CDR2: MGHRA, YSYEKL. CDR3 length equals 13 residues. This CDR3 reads CASSQGQDYGYTF. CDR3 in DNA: TGCGCCAGCAGCCAAGGACAGGACTATGGCTACACCTTC.

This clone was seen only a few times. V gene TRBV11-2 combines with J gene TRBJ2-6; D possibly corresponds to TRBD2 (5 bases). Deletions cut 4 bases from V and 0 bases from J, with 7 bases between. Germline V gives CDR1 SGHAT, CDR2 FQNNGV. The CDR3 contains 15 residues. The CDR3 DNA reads TGTGCCAGCAGCTGGACTGTCTCTGGGGCCAACGTCCTGACTTTC. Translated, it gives CASSWTVSGANVLTF.

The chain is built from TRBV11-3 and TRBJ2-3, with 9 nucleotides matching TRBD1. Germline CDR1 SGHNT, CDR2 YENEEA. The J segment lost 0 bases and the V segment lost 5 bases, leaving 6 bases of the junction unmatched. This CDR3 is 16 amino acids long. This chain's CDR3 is CASSPGQGTSTDTQYF. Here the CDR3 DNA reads TGTGCCAGCAGCCCCGGACAGGGGACAAGCACAGATACGCAGTATTTT.

The CDR3 coding sequence is TGTGCCAGCAGTTACCGACCCGGGACAGGGAAAGATGGGGCCAACGTCCTGACTTTC. Translated: CASSYRPGTGKDGANVLTF. The genes are TRBV6-2 or TRBV6-3 and TRBJ2-6; TRBD1 agrees at 9 bases. V was pared by 2 bases and J by 3 bases, with 11 bases of the junction left unmatched. Germline V lookup: CDR1 MNHEY, CDR2 SVGEGT. This CDR3 is 19 amino acids long.

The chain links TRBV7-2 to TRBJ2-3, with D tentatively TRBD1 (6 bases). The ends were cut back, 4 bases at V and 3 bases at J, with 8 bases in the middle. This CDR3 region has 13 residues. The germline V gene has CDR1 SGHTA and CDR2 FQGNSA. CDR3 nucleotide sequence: TGTGCCAGCAGCTCTACAGGGACAGATACGCAGTATTTT. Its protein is CASSSTGTDTQYF.

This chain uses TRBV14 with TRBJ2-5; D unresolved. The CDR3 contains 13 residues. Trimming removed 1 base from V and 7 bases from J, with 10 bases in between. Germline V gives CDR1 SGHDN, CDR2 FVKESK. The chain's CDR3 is CASSQARSGTQYF. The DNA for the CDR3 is TGTGCCAGCAGCCAAGCGCGCTCCGGGACCCAGTACTTC.

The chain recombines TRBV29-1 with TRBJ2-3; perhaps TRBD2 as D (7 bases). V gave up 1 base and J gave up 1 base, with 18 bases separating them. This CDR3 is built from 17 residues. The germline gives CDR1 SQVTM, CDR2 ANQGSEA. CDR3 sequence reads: CSVEGPSGGGGTDTQYF. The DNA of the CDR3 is TGCAGCGTTGAAGGGCCTAGCGGAGGGGGTGGCACAGATACGCAGTATTTT.